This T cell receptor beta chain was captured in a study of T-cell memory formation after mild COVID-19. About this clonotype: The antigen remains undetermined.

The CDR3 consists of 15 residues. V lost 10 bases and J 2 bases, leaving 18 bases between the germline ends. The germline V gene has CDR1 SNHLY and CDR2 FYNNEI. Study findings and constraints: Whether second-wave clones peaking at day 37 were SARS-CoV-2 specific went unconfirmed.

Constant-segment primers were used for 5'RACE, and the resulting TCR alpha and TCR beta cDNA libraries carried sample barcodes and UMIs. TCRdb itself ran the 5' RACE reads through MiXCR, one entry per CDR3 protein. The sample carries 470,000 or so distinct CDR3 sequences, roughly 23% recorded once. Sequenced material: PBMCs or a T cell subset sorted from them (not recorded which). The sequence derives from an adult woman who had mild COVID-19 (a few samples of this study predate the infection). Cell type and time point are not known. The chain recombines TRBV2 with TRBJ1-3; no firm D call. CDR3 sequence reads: CATYPGKQAGNTIYF. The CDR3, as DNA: TGTGCCACCTACCCGGGGAAGCAAGCTGGAAACACCATATATTTT. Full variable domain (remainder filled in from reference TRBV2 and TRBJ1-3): EPEVTQTPSHQVTQMGQEVILRCVPISNHLYFYWYRQILGQKVEFLVSFYNNEISEKSEIFDDQFSVERPDGSNFTLKIRSTKLEDSAMYFCATYPGKQAGNTIYFGEGSWLTVV.